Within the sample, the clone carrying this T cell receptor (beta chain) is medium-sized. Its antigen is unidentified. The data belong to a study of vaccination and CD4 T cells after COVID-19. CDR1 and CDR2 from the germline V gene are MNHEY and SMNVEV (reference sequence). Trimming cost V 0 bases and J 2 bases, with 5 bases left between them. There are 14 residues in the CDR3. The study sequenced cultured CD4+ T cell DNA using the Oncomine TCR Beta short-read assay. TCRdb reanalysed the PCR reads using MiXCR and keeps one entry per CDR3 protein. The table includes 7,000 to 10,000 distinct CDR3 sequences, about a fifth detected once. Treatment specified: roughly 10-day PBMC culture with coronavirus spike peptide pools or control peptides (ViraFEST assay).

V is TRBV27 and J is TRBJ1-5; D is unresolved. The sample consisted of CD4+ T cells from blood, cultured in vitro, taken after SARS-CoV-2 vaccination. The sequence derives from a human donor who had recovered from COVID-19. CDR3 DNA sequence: TGTGCCAGCAGTTTATCGGGCGGCAATCAGCCCCAGCATTTT. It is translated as CASSLSGGNQPQHF.